Listed here are 3 T cell receptor beta chains from one sample, sequenced in a study of blood T cell repertoires in COVID-19. Assay used: immunoSEQ multiplex PCR; TCRdb lists only in-frame clones, some missing. The data show around 200,000 clones, with 83% seen just once and around 6.3% held by the top ten. Sequencing was performed on peripheral blood. Receptors were obtained from a woman aged 40 to 49 with acute or convalescent COVID-19.

V is TRBV5-1 and J is TRBJ1-1; 8 positions agree with TRBD1. Germline-derived CDR1 and CDR2 are SGHRS and YFSETQ. The CDR3 loop spans 15 amino acids. V lost 2 bases to trimming and J lost 4 bases; unmatched junction nucleotides: 7. CDR3 DNA sequence: TGCGCCAGCAGCTTAACACAGGGGGTCGGCACTGAAGCTTTCTTT. It is translated as CASSLTQGVGTEAFF.

This chain connects TRBV11-2 to TRBJ2-7; 7 positions agree with TRBD1. Trimming at V came to 3 bases and at J to 4 bases, leaving 9 bases not matched to a gene. CDR1 and CDR2 (germline): SGHAT, FQNNGV. The CDR3 is 15 amino acids. This chain's CDR3 is CASSLYFGTDYEQYF. The CDR3 nucleotides are TGTGCCAGCAGCTTGTATTTCGGGACAGATTACGAGCAGTACTTC. Full variable domain (missing parts from reference TRBV11-2 and TRBJ2-7): EAGVAQSPRYKIIEKRQSVAFWCNPISGHATLYWYQQILGQGPKLLIQFQNNGVVDDSQLPKDRFSAERLKGVDSTLKIQPAKLEDSAVYLCASSLYFGTDYEQYFGPGTRLTVT.

This chain uses TRBV28 with TRBJ2-3; the D gene is possibly TRBD2 (6 bases). The CDR3 has 14 amino acids. Trimming pared 3 bases from V and 6 bases from J, leaving 13 bases between. From germline, CDR1 is MDHEN and CDR2 SYDVKM. Here the CDR3 reads CASSFGGGADTQYF. CDR3 coding DNA: TGTGCCAGCAGTTTTGGTGGAGGGGCGGATACGCAGTATTTT.